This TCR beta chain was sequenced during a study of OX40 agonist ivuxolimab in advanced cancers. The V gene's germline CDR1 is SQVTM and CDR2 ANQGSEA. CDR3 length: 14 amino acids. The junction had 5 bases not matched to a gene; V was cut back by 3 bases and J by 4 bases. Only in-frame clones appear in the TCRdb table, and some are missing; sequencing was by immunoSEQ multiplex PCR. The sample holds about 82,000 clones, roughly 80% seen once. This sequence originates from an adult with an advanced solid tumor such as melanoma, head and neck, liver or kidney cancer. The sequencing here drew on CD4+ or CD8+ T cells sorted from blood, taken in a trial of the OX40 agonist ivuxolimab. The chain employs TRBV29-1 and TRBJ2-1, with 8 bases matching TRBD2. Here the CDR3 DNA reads TGCAGCGTTGAGGCGGAGCGGGGGTACAATGAGCAGTTCTTC. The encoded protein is CSVEAERGYNEQFF.